Below are 21 T cell receptor beta chains sequenced from a single sample in a study of blood T cell repertoires in COVID-19. Sequenced by immunoSEQ multiplex PCR; TCRdb stores in-frame clones only, minus some. The sample has about 330,000 clones, more than 85% seen once. The sequencing input was PBMCs or T cells enriched from blood (not recorded which). These TCRs come from a woman aged 25 to 39 who had recovered from COVID-19.

J is TRBJ2-5 and V is TRBV11-2; 13 nucleotides agree with TRBD2. Germline V CDR1 and CDR2: SGHAT, FQNNGV. CDR3 length: 18 residues. V gave up 3 bases and J gave up 5 bases; unmatched junction bases: 12. The DNA of the CDR3 is TGTGCCAGCAGCTTCGACGGACTAGCGGGGGCCCTCCGGGAGACCCAGTACTTC. Its translation: CASSFDGLAGALRETQYF.

The J gene is TRBJ2-7, the V gene TRBV19; 7 nucleotides match TRBD2. CDR1 and CDR2 from the germline V gene are LNHDA and SQIVND (reference sequence). The CDR3 extends over 15 amino acids. V lost 1 base and J lost 1; bases outside the gene matches: 4. CDR3 loop: CASSIVAGVSYEQYF. The CDR3 DNA reads as TGTGCCAGTAGTATAGTGGCGGGAGTTTCCTACGAGCAGTACTTC. The full variable domain, completed using reference TRBV19 and TRBJ2-7, is DGGITQSPKYLFRKEGQNVTLSCEQNLNHDAMYWYRQDPGQGLRLIYYSQIVNDFQKGDIAEGYSVSREKKESFPLTVTSAQKNPTAFYLCASSIVAGVSYEQYFGPGTRLTVT.

The rearrangement links TRBV28 to TRBJ1-2, with TRBD1 identical over 9 bases. Trimming cost V 6 bases and J 2 bases; bases outside gene matches: 4. From germline, CDR1 is MDHEN and CDR2 SYDVKM. CDR3 length: 14 residues. The CDR3 protein is CASRTGGGNYGYTF. DNA for the CDR3: TGTGCCAGCAGAACAGGGGGCGGAAACTATGGCTACACCTTC.

This rearrangement joins TRBV15 to TRBJ1-5; perhaps TRBD1 as D (5 bases). Germline V gives CDR1 LNHNV, CDR2 YYDKDF (reference sequence). Between the trimmed V and J ends, which lost 0 bases and 11 bases, there was a span of 14 bases. The CDR3 has 14 amino acids. For the CDR3, the DNA is TGTGCCACCAGCAGAGACAGGGCCCCGACGACCCAGCATTTT. Translating gives CATSRDRAPTTQHF.

The rearrangement links TRBV7-9 to TRBJ1-6; D possibly corresponds to TRBD1 (5 bases). This CDR3 region has 13 residues. V dropped 4 bases and J dropped 10 bases, with 11 bases sitting between them. In germline, CDR1 is SEHNR, CDR2 FQNEAQ (reference sequence). Here the CDR3 DNA reads TGTGCCAGCAGCTCCGGACAAGACTCACCCCTCCACTTT. Amino acids: CASSSGQDSPLHF.

The CDR3 here is CASSQGAFQGPEETQYF. The CDR3 region has the DNA TGTGCCAGCAGCCAAGGTGCTTTCCAGGGTCCTGAAGAGACCCAGTACTTC. The V call is TRBV14, the J call TRBJ2-5; D may be TRBD1 (5 bases). V lost 1 base and J lost 3, with 18 bases in between. Looked up from germline, CDR1 is SGHDN and CDR2 is FVKESK. CDR3 length: 17 amino acids.

The chain joins TRBV7-6 to TRBJ2-3; 8 nucleotides match TRBD1. This CDR3 region has 15 residues. CDR1 is SGHVS and CDR2 is FNYEAQ in the germline V gene. J was trimmed by 4 bases and V by 4 bases; bases with no gene match: 7. This CDR3 is CASSWGQVQADTQYF. The CDR3 DNA reads TGTGCCAGCAGCTGGGGACAGGTTCAGGCAGATACGCAGTATTTT.

The chain links TRBV12-3 or TRBV12-4 to TRBJ2-5, with TRBD2 as a possible D gene (5 bases). V lost 6 bases and J lost 7, with 15 bases in between. The CDR3 has 13 amino acids. The CDR3, as DNA: TGTGCCAGCAGGCCGCGCGAAGAGGGGACCCAGTACTTC. This codes for CASRPREEGTQYF.

This sequence joins TRBV6-2 or TRBV6-3 and TRBJ1-2; D perhaps matches TRBD1 (6 bases). V was pared by 2 bases and J by 4 bases, with 29 bases between. This CDR3 is built from 20 residues. The germline V gene encodes CDR1 MNHEY and CDR2 SVGEGT. DNA of the CDR3: TGTGCCAGCAGTTACGATATCATGCTCGGGTTGGGGGCCGCATCCTATGGCTACACCTTC. Translating it yields CASSYDIMLGLGAASYGYTF.

This chain joins TRBV3-1 (or the pseudogene TRBV3-2) and TRBJ1-6, with 8 bases lining up with TRBD1. V shed 4 bases and J 6 bases; nucleotides not matched to a gene: 2. Germline V gene lookup returns CDR1 LGHDT and CDR2 YNNKEL (reference sequence). This CDR3 has 14 residues. For the CDR3, the DNA is TGTGCCAGCAGCCCTACAGGGGGTAATTCACCCCTCCACTTT. Amino acids: CASSPTGGNSPLHF.

The chain links TRBV28 to TRBJ1-4; TRBD1 aligns across 8 bases. Trimming removed 5 bases from V and 3 bases from J; junction bases left unmatched: 5. In germline, CDR1 is MDHEN, CDR2 SYDVKM. This CDR3 comprises 15 residues. CDR3 region: CASSPGGQANEKLFF. The CDR3 coding sequence is TGTGCCAGCAGTCCAGGGGGACAGGCTAATGAAAAACTGTTTTTT.

The rearrangement joins TRBV11-2 to TRBJ2-3; 7 bases fit TRBD2. The germline CDR1 and CDR2 sequences are SGHAT and FQNNGV. V lost 8 bases, J lost 8 bases, and 13 bases stayed unmatched. The CDR3 runs 14 residues. CDR3 region: CASGKGLAEFTQYF. The CDR3 bases are TGTGCCAGCGGAAAAGGGCTAGCGGAGTTTACGCAGTATTTT.

The chain is built from TRBV7-9 and TRBJ1-2, with TRBD1 identical over 8 bases. This CDR3 has 15 amino acids. After removal of 3 bases from V and 4 bases from J, the junction contained 7 bases not matched to a gene. Germline-derived CDR1 and CDR2 are SEHNR and FQNEAQ (reference sequence). The CDR3 loop is CASSFQGAEFYGYTF. The CDR3 nucleotides read TGTGCCAGCAGCTTCCAGGGGGCGGAGTTCTATGGCTACACCTTC.

The rearrangement joins TRBV7-2 to TRBJ2-1; D perhaps matches TRBD2 (6 bases). From germline, CDR1 is SGHTA and CDR2 FQGNSA. The V end was cut by 5 bases, the J end by 9 bases, with 11 bases between. This CDR3 has 12 amino acids. The chain's CDR3 is CASSQTSREQFF. In DNA, the CDR3 is TGTGCCAGCAGCCAGACTAGTCGTGAGCAGTTCTTC.

The V call is TRBV28, the J call TRBJ1-5, with 11 bases that match TRBD1. This CDR3 comprises 17 residues. CDR1 and CDR2 (germline): MDHEN, SYDVKM. J gave up 1 base and V 8 bases, and 10 bases lay outside the gene matches. The CDR3 DNA follows: TGTGCCAGCTCTGGGACAGGGGGGACTAGGAGCAATCAGCCCCAGCATTTT. This translates into CASSGTGGTRSNQPQHF.

This clone was seen just once. DNA for the CDR3: TGTGCCAGCAGTTCACCGGGACAGGGGGTGGATGGCTACACCTTC. Amino acid sequence: CASSSPGQGVDGYTF. J is TRBJ1-2 and V is TRBV6-5; 11 bases are a match to TRBD1. CDR3 length: 15 residues. Germline V lookup: CDR1 MNHEY, CDR2 SVGAGI. The J segment lost 6 bases and the V segment lost 4 bases, leaving 7 bases of the junction unmatched.

The chain employs TRBV7-9 and TRBJ1-2; no definite D call. Deletions cut 5 bases from V and 3 bases from J, with 13 bases between. Germline V lookup: CDR1 SEHNR, CDR2 FQNEAQ (reference sequence). This CDR3 has 14 amino acids. This CDR3 is CASSPFADDYGYTF. CDR3 nucleotide sequence: TGTGCCAGCAGCCCCTTTGCAGATGACTATGGCTACACCTTC. Based on the CDR3 plus reference TRBV7-9 and TRBJ1-2, the full variable domain is DTGVSQNPRHKITKRGQNVTFRCDPISEHNRLYWYRQTLGQGPEFLTYFQNEAQLEKSRLLSDRFSAERPKGSFSTLEIQRTEQGDSAMYLCASSPFADDYGYTFGSGTRLTVV.

The rearrangement links TRBV18 to TRBJ1-4; TRBD1 aligns across 7 bases. CDR1 is KGHSH and CDR2 is LQKENI in the germline V gene. CDR3 length: 15 amino acids. V was clipped by 4 bases and J by 4 bases; unmatched bases: 6. As DNA, the CDR3 is TGTGCCAGCTCACGAACCGGGACAGATAATGAAAAACTGTTTTTT. The encoded protein is CASSRTGTDNEKLFF. The whole variable domain, remainder taken from reference TRBV18 and TRBJ1-4, is NAGVMQNPRHLVRRRGQEARLRCSPMKGHSHVYWYRQLPEEGLKFMVYLQKENIIDESGMPKERFSAEFPKEGPSILRIQQVVRGDSAAYFCASSRTGTDNEKLFFGSGTQLSVL.

The chain links TRBV28 to TRBJ2-7, with TRBD2 identical over 12 bases. V lost 2 bases to trimming and J lost 2 bases; unmatched junction nucleotides: 4. Germline values: CDR1 MDHEN, CDR2 SYDVKM. The CDR3 contains 16 residues. CDR3 in amino acids: CASSLDLAGGAYEQYF. The CDR3 DNA sequence: TGTGCCAGCAGTTTAGATCTAGCGGGAGGGGCCTACGAGCAGTACTTC.

The chain uses TRBV27 and TRBJ1-2; TRBD1 matches 7 bases. This CDR3 comprises 12 residues. Germline CDR1 reads MNHEY; CDR2 reads SMNVEV (reference sequence). V lost 6 bases to trimming and J lost 8 bases; unmatched junction nucleotides: 6. CDR3 sequence (DNA): TGTGCCAGCAGCAACAGGGGAGGAGGCTACACCTTC. Amino acids: CASSNRGGGYTF.

The CDR3 sequence is CASSRLAGGLGNEQFF. CDR3 nucleotides: TGTGCCAGCAGCCGACTAGCGGGGGGGCTTGGCAATGAGCAGTTCTTC. This chain connects TRBV11-1 to TRBJ2-1; TRBD2 agrees at 14 bases. After removal of 5 bases from V and 6 bases from J, the junction contained 6 bases not matched to a gene. Germline CDR1 SGHAT, CDR2 FQDESV (reference sequence). CDR3 length equals 16 residues.